This record looks at one T cell receptor beta chain sequence and its context. One end of the junction does not line up with germline, which may come from a read error. The CDR3 is 14 amino acids. Per the germline V gene, CDR1 is LNHDA and CDR2 is SQIVND (reference sequence). RNA transcripts yielded amplified TCR beta CDR3 regions. HTBI primers were the set used in a first-round RT-PCR of the TCR CDR3. TCRdb processed the multiplex PCR reads anew with MiXCR; each CDR3 protein has one entry. The table records under 250,000 distinct CDR3 sequences, approximately 16% of them present only once. These data come from a study of T cells in Graves' hyperthyroidism and ophthalmopathy.

The sequenced sample consisted of blood. This TCR came from a woman between 45 and 60 years old with Graves' hyperthyroidism. The chain has TRBV19 and TRBJ1-2; tentative D call: TRBD1 (5 bases). CDR3 residues: CASSMGESVYGHTF. CDR3 in DNA: TGTGCCAGTAGTATGGGGGAGTCGGTCTATGGCCACACCTTC.